This record concerns one T cell receptor beta chain sequence. The entry originates in a study of cytomegalovirus exposure and HLA in healthy donors. The germline gives CDR1 SGHAT, CDR2 FQDESV (reference sequence). The CDR3 extends over 14 amino acids. The PCR had 60 Vbeta and 13 Jbeta primers. The protocol was immunoSEQ multiplex PCR, while the TCRdb copy is restricted to in-frame clones and leaves out a portion. The sample lists 85,000 to 110,000 clones, around 61% seen once, with roughly 3.5% in the top ten. V gene TRBV11-1 combines with J gene TRBJ2-7; 10 positions match TRBD1. The TCR originated in a woman between 45 and 65 years old in good health and CMV-seronegative. The sequenced sample consisted of PBMCs. The CDR3 nucleotides are TGTGCAAGCGGTGGGACAGGGGCATCCTACGAGCAGTACTTC. Protein: CASGGTGASYEQYF. Based on the CDR3 plus reference TRBV11-1 and TRBJ2-7, the full variable domain is EAEVAQSPRYKITEKSQAVAFWCDPISGHATLYWYRQILGQGPELLVQFQDESVVDDSQLPKDRFSAERLKGVDSTLKIQPAELGDSAMYLCASGGTGASYEQYFGPGTRLTVT.